This T cell receptor (beta chain) came from a study of shared clonotypes between healthy human individuals (dated by TCRdb to 2018 to 2020). Looking at the study overall: The cohort included a few men and a couple of women between 18 and 49 years of age. For each donor, three plates each were used for CD4 naive and CD4 memory, two plates were used for CD8 naive, and one plate was used for CD8 memory. The study deeply sequenced blood TCR repertoires of five healthy adults to estimate repertoire size and the extent of clonotype sharing between individuals. To increase sequencing depth and limit assay-specific biases, different laboratories used diverse techniques to prepare libraries and sequence TCR repertoires. Between about 0.8 and 8.9 billion PBMCs per donor were obtained by leukapheresis.

The germline V gene encodes CDR1 SEHNR and CDR2 FQNEAQ (reference sequence). Including the terminal cysteine and phenylalanine, the CDR3 comprises 17 residues. The CDR3 DNA has 51 bases and is translated from base 1. V is reduced by 5 bases and J by 7 bases, leaving a spacing of 27 bases between them. TCR CDR3 regions were amplified from genomic DNA by multiplex PCR using the deep immunoSEQ assay. Genomic DNA extracted from each cell subset was distributed evenly over all wells of several immunoSEQ 96-well plates, and each plate served as one replicate. For sorted subsets, each replicate PCR was loaded with approximately 0.2 ug genomic DNA, equivalent to 30,000 to 35,000 T cell genomes. Purified libraries were quantified with a Qubit 3.0 fluorometer, sized on a Bioanalyzer 2100, and re-quantified with the KAPA Library Quantification kit. Every immunoSEQ 96-well plate was sequenced on a dedicated single-read 150-cycle Illumina NextSeq 550 flow cell. The authors' analysis ran thus. Because only junctional sequences without quality scores were contained in the immunoSEQ output, filtering matching that applied to full-length reads could not be performed. To assign V/J genes and CDR3, sequences were annotated using PyIR, a Python wrapper for IgBLAST v1.9, with IMGT germline references. Reads were filtered out if the reads had weak V/J assignments (E-value above 1e-6), no CDR3, stop codons, out-of-frame junctions, or ambiguous translated residues. A V3J clonotype was defined by an identical inferred V gene, J gene, and CDR3 amino acid sequence. The percentage overlap between two repertoires was calculated by dividing the number of shared unique clonotypes by the size of the smaller repertoire. Richness of each repertoire was evaluated using RTK rarefaction, the Chao1 estimator, and Recon v2.1 estimates of unobserved clonotypes. Generation probabilities were computed with OLGA for all TCRbeta clonotypes obtained by the gDNA method from several donors. The source is immuneACCESS, and TCRdb retained only in-frame sequences with V and J called. Part of the clones is not carried over; for the studies checked, unresolved V genes explain less than half of this, and the remainder is unexplained. For V, J and clone size, that table is used; D and trimming come from the DNA. The sample table contains about 730,000 clones; only one count was recorded for over 55% of them. More than 1.5% of the sample belongs to the ten largest clones.

This clone was counted a single time. Its antigen is not yet known. Qualities for individual bases were not recorded, and no much larger clone is one base off. The donors were healthy, HIV-negative adults with no recently reported acute infections or vaccinations. Every donor was a Caucasian adult residing in Nashville, Tennessee, USA. Magnetic negative selection was used to enrich CD4+ T cells, after which naive cells were positively selected on CD45RA and the negative fraction became the memory subset. After blood collection by leukapheresis, PBMCs were isolated using Ficoll-Histopaque density gradient centrifugation and then cryopreserved in the vapor phase of liquid nitrogen. Purity and quantity of every magnetically sorted T cell population were checked by analytical flow cytometry. From each sorted fraction, genomic DNA was isolated and quantified by UV absorbance on a Nanodrop 2000c. The study at large found these results: Rarefaction of sorted-subset datasets indicated incomplete sequencing despite the large sequencing depth. Across four donors, about 5% of naive CD4, 3.5% of naive CD8, around 2.5% of memory CD4, and approximately 0.4% of memory CD8 clonotypes were shared. Naive subsets generally had larger estimated clonotype richness than memory subsets. Only blood was sampled, and tissue TCR repertoires likely differ from those in blood. Pairwise subsampling led to the expectation that sequencing depth would affect the degree of clonotype sharing among donors. The small number of donors limited the genetic and exposure-history diversity represented. Higher generation probabilities were observed for clonotypes shared by all four sorted-subset donors than for non-shared clonotypes.

In this chain, TRBV7-9 is recombined with TRBJ2-7; the D gene is possibly TRBD1 or TRBD2, with 6 bases matching each. Sequencing was carried out using memory CD4+ T cells sorted from blood. The sample's cell subset or site label, in plain terms: CD45RA-negative fraction. The TCR sequence derives from a woman between 25 and 40 years old in good health. The CDR3 region: CASSRGGFSSWTIEQYF. The DNA sequence follows: TGTGCCAGCAGCCGAGGGGGATTCTCGAGTTGGACTATTGAGCAGTACTTC.